This entry features one TCR beta chain sequence. Germline and junction disagree at one end, which may indicate a read error. The data stem from a study of CD4 and CD8 cells across lung adenocarcinoma regions. Germline CDR1 is MNHNS and CDR2 is SASEGT. CDR3 length: 16 amino acids. TCRdb re-derived calls from the PCR reads in MiXCR, one entry per CDR3 protein. The data hold several thousand distinct CDR3 sequences, with roughly 42% observed a single time. The chain carries TRBV6-1 and TRBJ2-3; the match to TRBD2 covers 8 bases. The sample taken for sequencing was CD8+ T cells from the center of a lung tumor. The source is a male donor with lung adenocarcinoma. The CD4 and CD8 labels of this study may be unreliable. CDR3 sequence (DNA): TGTGCCAGCAGGGACGGGTGGGCGGGAGGCCCAGATACGCAGTATTTC. It encodes CASRDGWAGGPDTQYF.